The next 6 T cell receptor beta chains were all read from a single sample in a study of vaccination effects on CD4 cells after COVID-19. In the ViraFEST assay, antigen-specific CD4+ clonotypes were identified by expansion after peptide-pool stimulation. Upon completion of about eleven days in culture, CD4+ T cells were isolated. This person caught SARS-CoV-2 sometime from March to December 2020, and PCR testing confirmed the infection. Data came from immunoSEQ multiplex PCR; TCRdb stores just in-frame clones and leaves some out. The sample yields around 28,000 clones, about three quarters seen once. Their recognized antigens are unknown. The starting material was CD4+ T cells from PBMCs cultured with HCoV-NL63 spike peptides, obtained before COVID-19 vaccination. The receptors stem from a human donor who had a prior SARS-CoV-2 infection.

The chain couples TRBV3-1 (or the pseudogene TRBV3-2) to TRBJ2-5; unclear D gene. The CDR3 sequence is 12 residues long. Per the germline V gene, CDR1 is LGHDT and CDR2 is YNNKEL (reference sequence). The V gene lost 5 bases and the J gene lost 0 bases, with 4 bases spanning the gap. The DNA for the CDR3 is TGTGCCAGCAGCTTAGACCAAGAGACCCAGTACTTC. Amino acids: CASSLDQETQYF.

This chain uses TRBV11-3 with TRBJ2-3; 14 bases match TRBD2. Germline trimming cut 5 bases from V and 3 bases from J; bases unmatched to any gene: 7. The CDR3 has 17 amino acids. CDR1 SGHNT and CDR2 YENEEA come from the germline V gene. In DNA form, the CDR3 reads TGTGCCAGCAGCCCCGGGACTAGCGGGAGACTTACAGATACGCAGTATTTT. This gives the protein CASSPGTSGRLTDTQYF.

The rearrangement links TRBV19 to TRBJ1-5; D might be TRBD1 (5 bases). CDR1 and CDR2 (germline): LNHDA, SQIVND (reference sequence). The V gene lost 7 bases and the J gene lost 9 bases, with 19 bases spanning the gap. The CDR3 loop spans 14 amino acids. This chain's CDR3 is CASNVLGALRPQHF. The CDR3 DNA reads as TGTGCCAGTAACGTCCTAGGGGCGTTGAGGCCCCAGCATTTT.

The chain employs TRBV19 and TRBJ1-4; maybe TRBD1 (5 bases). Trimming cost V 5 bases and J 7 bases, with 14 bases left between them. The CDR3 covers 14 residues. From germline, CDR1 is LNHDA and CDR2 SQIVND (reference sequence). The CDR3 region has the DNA TGTGCCAGTAGTCTCACGGCAGGGCGTGAAAAACTGTTTTTT. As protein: CASSLTAGREKLFF.

This CDR3 is CASLAGGSETQYF. The CDR3 nucleotides are TGTGCCAGCTTGGCGGGAGGGTCAGAGACCCAGTACTTC. V usage is TRBV2 and J usage is TRBJ2-5; TRBD2 matches at 9 bases. The germline V gene has CDR1 SNHLY and CDR2 FYNNEI. CDR3 length: 13 residues. V lost 8 bases and J lost 4; bases outside the gene matches: 5.

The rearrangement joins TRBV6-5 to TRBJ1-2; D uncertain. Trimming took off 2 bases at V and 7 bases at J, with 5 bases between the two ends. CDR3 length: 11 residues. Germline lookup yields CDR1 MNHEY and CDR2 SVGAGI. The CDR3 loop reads CASSYLGGYTF. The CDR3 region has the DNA TGTGCCAGCAGTTACCTGGGTGGCTACACCTTC.